Listed below are T cell receptor beta chains from one sample, sequenced in a study of blood T cell repertoires in COVID-19. The data were produced by immunoSEQ multiplex PCR, yet TCRdb's version contains in-frame clones alone and is incomplete. In the table there are some 200,000 clones, 80% to 85% of which are singletons. The sample was PBMCs or T cells enriched from blood (not recorded which). These receptor sequences come from a man between 40 and 49 years old who had recovered from COVID-19. Each CDR3 is given with its conserved first and last residue. Each record gives: J gene, clone size, D gene, V gene, CDR3 length, CDR3 DNA, CDR3 protein. A D gene is named only where the DNA matches it firmly. A row's size may be missing; if present it is once, few, many or a size class.

TRBJ1-1 | . | . | TRBV7-2 | 13 | TGTGCCAGCAGCCCCGAGGTACGGTATGCGGCTTTCTTT | CASSPEVRYAAFF
TRBJ1-1 | . | . | TRBV4-1 | 13 | TGCGCCAGCAGCCAAGGAGAGAACACTGAAGCTTTCTTT | CASSQGENTEAFF
TRBJ2-1 | once | TRBD2 | TRBV11-2 | 18 | TGTGCCAGCAGCTTAGAGGGGACTAGCGGGGGGTCCGGACGTGAGCAGTTCTTC | CASSLEGTSGGSGREQFF
TRBJ1-6 | few | . | TRBV5-1 | 13 | TGCGCCAGCAGCTTGGATCGGAATTCACCCCTCCACTTT | CASSLDRNSPLHF
TRBJ2-2 | . | TRBD2 | TRBV28 | 14 | TGTGCCAGCAGCAGTAGCGGGGGGGCCGGGGAGCTGTTTTTT | CASSSSGGAGELFF
TRBJ2-2 | . | . | TRBV7-9 | 15 | TGTGCCAGCAGCTTACTTCGCCAGCGGACCGGGGAGCTGTTTTTT | CASSLLRQRTGELFF
TRBJ1-4 | . | . | TRBV7-9 | 15 | TGTGCCAGCAGCTTAACTCGGGTAGCTAATGAAAAACTGTTTTTT | CASSLTRVANEKLFF
TRBJ1-6 | . | . | TRBV3-1/TRBV3-2 | 11 | TGTGCCAGCAGCCAAGATACACCCCTCCACTTT | CASSQDTPLHF
TRBJ2-1 | . | TRBD1 | TRBV4-2 | 20 | TGTGCCAGCAGCCAAGAATCTTATCGGGGGTTTCAATTGGACAGGGGGTATCAGGTCTTC | CASSQESYRGFQLDRGYQVF
TRBJ1-5 | few | TRBD1 | TRBV16 | 17 | TGTGCCAGCACCCCGGGGACAGGCGGGGGTCGGAATCAGCCCCAGCATTTT | CASTPGTGGGRNQPQHF
TRBJ2-1 | . | . | TRBV4-1 | 15 | TGCGCCAGCGCCCGAGGGGGGGCCTTTGGGAATGAGCAGTTCTTC | CASARGGAFGNEQFF
TRBJ1-1 | few | TRBD1 | TRBV6-6 | 14 | TGTGCCAGCAGTTATAATCTGAGGGGGCCTGAAGCTTTCTTT | CASSYNLRGPEAFF
TRBJ1-5 | . | TRBD1 | TRBV6-6 | 13 | TGTGCCAGCAGGACGACAGGGTATCAGCCCCAGCATTTT | CASRTTGYQPQHF
TRBJ1-2 | once | . | TRBV9 | 11 | TGTGCCAGCAGCTCTACGAATGGCTACACCTTC | CASSSTNGYTF
TRBJ1-4 | . | . | TRBV4-1 | 15 | TGCGCCAGCAGCGACTTAGGGGGAAATAATGAAAAACTGTTTTTT | CASSDLGGNNEKLFF
TRBJ1-6 | few | TRBD1 | TRBV19 | 16 | TGTGCCAGTAGTATTAGGTCGGGACAGCTGAATTCACCCCTCCACTTT | CASSIRSGQLNSPLHF
TRBJ1-2 | . | . | TRBV5-4 | 14 | TGTGCCAGCAGCTCACCGCAGGGGACCTATGGCTACACCTTC | CASSSPQGTYGYTF
TRBJ2-7 | . | . | TRBV11-1 | 16 | TGTGCCAGCAGCTCAGTTCAAAGTCAGGGCTTCTACGAGCAGTACTTC | CASSSVQSQGFYEQYF
TRBJ1-5 | once | . | TRBV3-1/TRBV3-2 | 13 | TGTGCCAGCAGCCAAGGCAGGGGTCTGCCCCAGCATTTT | CASSQGRGLPQHF
TRBJ2-1 | . | . | TRBV4-3 | 13 | TGCGCCAGCAGCCAAGATAGGGGGTATGAGCAGTTCTTC | CASSQDRGYEQFF
TRBJ2-7 | . | . | TRBV5-6 | 14 | TGTGCCAGCAGCTTGTTCGTCCGGGATGCCGAGCAGTACTTC | CASSLFVRDAEQYF
TRBJ1-1 | . | TRBD1 | TRBV16 | 14 | TGTGCCAGCAGCCCCATCCCAGGGGGCACTGAAGCTTTCTTT | CASSPIPGGTEAFF
TRBJ1-3 | once | . | TRBV5-1 | 15 | TGCGCCAGCAGCCTCCGCGCACGCTCTGGAAACACCATATATTTT | CASSLRARSGNTIYF
TRBJ1-6 | . | . | TRBV6-1 | 14 | TGTGCCAGCAGTGACGAAGGTAGATCGGGACCCCTCCACTTT | CASSDEGRSGPLHF
TRBJ2-7 | . | . | TRBV21-1 | 15 | . | CASSKVGRGAYEQYF
TRBJ1-5 | . | . | TRBV19 | 12 | TGTGCCAGTAGTTACCCTCGGCAGCCCCAGCATTTT | CASSYPRQPQHF
TRBJ2-7 | . | TRBD1 | TRBV6-6 | 14 | TGTGCCAGTCAACAGGGGGCTGCCGCCTACGAGCAGTACTTC | CASQQGAAAYEQYF
TRBJ1-1 | . | . | TRBV3-1/TRBV3-2 | 17 | TGTGCCAGCAGCCATCTCCCGGCGGGGGCCGGGAACACTGAAGCTTTCTTT | CASSHLPAGAGNTEAFF
TRBJ1-1 | . | . | TRBV6-7 | 12 | TGTGCCAGCAGGATGGGGGCAACTGAAGCTTTCTTT | CASRMGATEAFF
TRBJ1-1 | . | TRBD1 | TRBV18 | 13 | TGTGCCAGCCGGATTGACAGGGGCACTGAAGCTTTCTTT | CASRIDRGTEAFF
TRBJ2-7 | once | TRBD1 | TRBV7-9 | 14 | TGTGCCAGCAGCTTAAACAGGGGTGCGGTCGAGCAGTACTTC | CASSLNRGAVEQYF
TRBJ1-6 | . | . | TRBV18 | 15 | TGTGCCAGCTCACCGTTGAGGGATCAGAATTCACCCCTCCACTTT | CASSPLRDQNSPLHF
TRBJ1-1 | . | . | TRBV6-5 | 14 | TGTGCCAGCAGAAGACGGGGCCGGGAGACTGAAGCTTTCTTT | CASRRRGRETEAFF
TRBJ1-2 | . | . | TRBV7-9 | 16 | TGTGCCAGCAGCTTTGGGCTACAGGGATCGCGCTATGGCTACACCTTC | CASSFGLQGSRYGYTF
TRBJ2-3 | . | TRBD1 | TRBV28 | 15 | TGTGCCAGCAGTTTAGGGACAGGGGTAACAGATACGCAGTATTTT | CASSLGTGVTDTQYF
TRBJ2-5 | . | TRBD1 | TRBV10-1 | 15 | TGCGCCAGCAGTGAGTCCCGGGACAGGGGGGGGACCCAGTACTTC | CASSESRDRGGTQYF
TRBJ1-2 | once | TRBD1 | TRBV28 | 15 | TGTGCCAGCAGTCCCCGGGACAGGGGAAGGTATGGCTACACCTTC | CASSPRDRGRYGYTF
TRBJ2-7 | . | TRBD1 | TRBV7-2 | 14 | TGTGCCAGCAGCCCTATTGGGACAGGGCTCGAGCAGTACTTC | CASSPIGTGLEQYF
TRBJ1-2 | . | TRBD1 | TRBV9 | 15 | TGTGCCAGCAGCTCGGGAACAGGGGTTCCCTATGGCTACACCTTC | CASSSGTGVPYGYTF
TRBJ1-1 | . | . | TRBV3-1/TRBV3-2 | 13 | TGTGCCAGCAGCCAAGGTATGAACACTGAAGCTTTCTTT | CASSQGMNTEAFF
TRBJ1-1 | . | TRBD1 | TRBV4-1 | 14 | TGCGCCAGCAGCCAAGAGTACCGGACAGGGGAGGCTTTCTTT | CASSQEYRTGEAFF
TRBJ1-5 | . | . | TRBV19 | 14 | TGTGCCAGTAGTATTGCAGGGGCATCGCAGCCCCAGCATTTT | CASSIAGASQPQHF